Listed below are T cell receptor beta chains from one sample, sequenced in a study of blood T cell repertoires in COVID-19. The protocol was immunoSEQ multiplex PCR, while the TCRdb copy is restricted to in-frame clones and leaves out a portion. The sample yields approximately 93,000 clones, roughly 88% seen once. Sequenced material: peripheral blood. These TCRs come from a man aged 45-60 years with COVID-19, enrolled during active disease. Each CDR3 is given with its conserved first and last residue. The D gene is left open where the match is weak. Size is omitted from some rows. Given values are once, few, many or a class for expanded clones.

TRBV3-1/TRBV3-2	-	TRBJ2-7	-	TGTGCCAGCAGCGACCGGGGACATCGTGGCTCTGAGCAGTACTTC	CASSDRGHRGSEQYF
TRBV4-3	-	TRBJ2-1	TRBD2	TGCGCCAGCAGCCAAGATGAGGAACCCCGGACTAGCGGGGGGATTGAGCAGTTCTTC	CASSQDEEPRTSGGIEQFF
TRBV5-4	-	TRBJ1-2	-	TGTGCCAGCAGCCAACCTAGCGGGGGGTATGGCTACACCTTC	CASSQPSGGYGYTF
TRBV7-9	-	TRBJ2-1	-	TGTGCCAGCAGCTTATTGGGGTGGGGCGGCCCCTCCTACAATGAGCAGTTCTTC	CASSLLGWGGPSYNEQFF
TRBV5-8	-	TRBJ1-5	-	TGTGCCAGCAGCTTGGCGGGAATTAGCAATCAGCCCCAGCATTTT	CASSLAGISNQPQHF
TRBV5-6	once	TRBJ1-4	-	TGTGCCAGCAGCTTGTTCAGGGGAATCAATGAAAAACTGTTTTTT	CASSLFRGINEKLFF
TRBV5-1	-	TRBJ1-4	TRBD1	TGCGCCAGCAGCTTGGTGCAGGGGGTTAATGAAAAACTGTTTTTT	CASSLVQGVNEKLFF
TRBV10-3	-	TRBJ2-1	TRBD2	TGTGCCATCAGTGCTTGGACTAGCGGGGGGGAGAATGAGCAGTTCTTC	CAISAWTSGGENEQFF
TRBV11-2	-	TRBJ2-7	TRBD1	TGTGCCAGCAGCCTAGGGGGGACAGGGCCCTACGAGCAGTACTTC	CASSLGGTGPYEQYF
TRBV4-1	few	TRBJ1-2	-	TGCGCCAGCAGCCAAGATCCGGGGGAGGCCTATGGCTACACCTTC	CASSQDPGEAYGYTF
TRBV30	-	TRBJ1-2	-	TGTGCCTACTGGAGGGGGGGTAGATATGATTTTGGCTACACCTTC	CAYWRGGRYDFGYTF
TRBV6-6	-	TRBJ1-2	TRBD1	TGTGCCAGCAGTTACCATGGGACAGACCGTTATGGCTACACCTTC	CASSYHGTDRYGYTF
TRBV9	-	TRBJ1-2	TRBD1	TGTGCCAGCAGCGTAGCGGGACAGGGAATGGGGAACTATGGCTACACCTTC	CASSVAGQGMGNYGYTF
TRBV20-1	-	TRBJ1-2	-	TGCAGTGCTAGTAACAGTATTAACTATGGCTACACCTTC	CSASNSINYGYTF
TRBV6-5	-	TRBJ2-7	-	TGTGCCAGCAGGGGCCCCACGACCTACGAGCAGTACTTC	CASRGPTTYEQYF
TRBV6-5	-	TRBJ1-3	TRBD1	TGTGCCAGCAGCCTGGGACAGGGGTATGGAAACACCATATATTTT	CASSLGQGYGNTIYF
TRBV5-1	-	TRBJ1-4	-	TGCGCCAGCAGCTTGGAGACAGCGGGGGGTGAAAAACTGTTTTTT	CASSLETAGGEKLFF
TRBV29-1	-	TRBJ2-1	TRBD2	TGCAGCGTTGTATCTGGGGGGGATGAGCAGTTCTTC	CSVVSGGDEQFF
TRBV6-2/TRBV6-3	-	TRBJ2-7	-	TGTGCCAGCAGTTACACCACAGGTTTTTACGAGCAGTACTTC	CASSYTTGFYEQYF
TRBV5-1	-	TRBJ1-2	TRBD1	TGCGCCAGCAGCCTGGCCGACAGGGGGCGCGATGGCTACACCTTC	CASSLADRGRDGYTF
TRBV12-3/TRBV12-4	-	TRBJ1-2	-	TGTGCCAGCAGTTTAGGGACATCCTATGGCTACACCTTC	CASSLGTSYGYTF
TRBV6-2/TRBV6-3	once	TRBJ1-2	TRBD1	TGTGCCAGCAGTTGGGGACAGGGAGCCTATGGCTACACCTTC	CASSWGQGAYGYTF
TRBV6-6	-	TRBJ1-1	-	TGTGCCAGCAGCTACGGGGGGTTGGGCACTGAAGCTTTCTTT	CASSYGGLGTEAFF
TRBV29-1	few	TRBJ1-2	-	TGCAGCGTTGAAGAAGGTGCAGGAGCGGGATATGGCTACACCTTC	CSVEEGAGAGYGYTF
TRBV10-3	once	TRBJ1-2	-	TGTGCCATCAGTGAGGGGGGCGCCTATGGCTACACCTTC	CAISEGGAYGYTF
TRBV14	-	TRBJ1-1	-	TGTGCCAGCAGCTCTCAGGCACTTCTGCGGGGTGAAGCTTTCTTT	CASSSQALLRGEAFF
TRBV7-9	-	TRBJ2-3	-	TGTGCCAGCAGCCTGAAAGGACATGTAACAGATACGCAGTATTTT	CASSLKGHVTDTQYF
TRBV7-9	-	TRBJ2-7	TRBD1	TGTGCCAGCAGCCGGGGACAGGGTGGCTACGAGCAGTACTTC	CASSRGQGGYEQYF
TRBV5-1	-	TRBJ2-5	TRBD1	TGCGCCAGCAGCTACTCCGGGACAGGGTCGGAAGAGACCCAGTACTTC	CASSYSGTGSEETQYF
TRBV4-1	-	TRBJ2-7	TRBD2	TGCGCCAGCAGCCAAGCCCTAGCGGGGGATATTTACGAGCAGTACTTC	CASSQALAGDIYEQYF
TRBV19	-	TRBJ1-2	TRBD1	TGTGCCAGTAGTCTAAGAGACAGGGATCCGGGAGGCTACACCTTC	CASSLRDRDPGGYTF
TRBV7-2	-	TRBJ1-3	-	TGTGCCAGCAGCACTGGGAGCTCTGGAAACACCATATATTTT	CASSTGSSGNTIYF
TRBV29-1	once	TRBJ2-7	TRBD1	TGCAGCGTTGCCCGACAGGGAACAGGTACCTACGAGCAGTACTTC	CSVARQGTGTYEQYF
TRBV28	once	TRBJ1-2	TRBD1	TGTGCCAGCAGGACAGGGGGCGCTTCTTTTAACTATGGCTACACCTTC	CASRTGGASFNYGYTF
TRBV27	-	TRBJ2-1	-	TGTGCCAGCAGTGCGGGGAGATCCTACAATGAGCAGTTCTTC	CASSAGRSYNEQFF
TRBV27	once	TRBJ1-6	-	TGTGCCAGCAGATTTAGAGAAGATAATTCACCCCTCCACTTT	CASRFREDNSPLHF
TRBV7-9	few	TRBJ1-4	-	TGTGCCAGCAGCTTAAGCTCAACTAATGAAAAACTGTTTTTT	CASSLSSTNEKLFF